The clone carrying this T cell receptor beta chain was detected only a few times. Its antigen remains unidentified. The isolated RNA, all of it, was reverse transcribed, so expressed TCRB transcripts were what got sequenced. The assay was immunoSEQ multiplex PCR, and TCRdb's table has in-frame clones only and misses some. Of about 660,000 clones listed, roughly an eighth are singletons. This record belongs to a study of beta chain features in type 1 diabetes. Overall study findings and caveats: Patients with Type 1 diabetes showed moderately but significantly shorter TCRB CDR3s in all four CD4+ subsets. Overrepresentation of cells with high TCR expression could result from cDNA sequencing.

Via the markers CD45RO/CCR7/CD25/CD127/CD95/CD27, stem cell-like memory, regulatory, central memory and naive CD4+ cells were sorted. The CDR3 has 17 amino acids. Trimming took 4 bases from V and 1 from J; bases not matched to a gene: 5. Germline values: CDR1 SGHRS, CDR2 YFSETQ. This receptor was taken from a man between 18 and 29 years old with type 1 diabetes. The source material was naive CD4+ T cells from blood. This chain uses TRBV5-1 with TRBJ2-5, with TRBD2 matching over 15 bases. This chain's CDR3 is CASSPRTSGRAQETQYF. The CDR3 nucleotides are TGCGCCAGCAGCCCCCGGACTAGCGGGAGGGCCCAAGAGACCCAGTACTTC.